The clone carrying this T cell receptor (beta chain) was counted ten times or more. Its antigen is as yet unknown. In patients aged 18 to 65, hyperthyroidism was newly diagnosed, with duration under 2 months. Diagnoses used clinical symptoms, serum thyroxine and TRAb, thyroid ultrasound and orbital computed tomography. PBMCs were obtained from approximately 10 ml fresh peripheral blood. The data derive from a study of T cells in Graves' hyperthyroidism and ophthalmopathy. Study observations and caveats: Classification by a 13 V-J model distinguished ophthalmopathy from stable hyperthyroidism.

The CDR3 contains 14 residues. The V gene lost 6 bases and the J gene lost 6 bases, with 15 bases spanning the gap. Germline-derived CDR1 and CDR2 are SNHLY and FYNNEI. Regions amplified from RNA transcripts were the TCR beta CDR3 regions. First-round RT-PCR targeting the TCR CDR3 was performed with the HTBI primer set. MiXCR was run by TCRdb on the multiplex PCR reads, yielding one entry per CDR3 protein. The table includes a few hundred thousand distinct CDR3 sequences, roughly 13% detected once. V is TRBV2 and J is TRBJ2-1; D may be TRBD2 (6 bases). The TCR sequence derives from a young woman with Graves' hyperthyroidism that later progressed to Graves' ophthalmopathy. Specimen: blood. CDR3 nucleotide sequence: TGTGCCAGCAGGGCTGGGGAGGTGCCCAATGAGCAGTTCTTC. Its protein is CASRAGEVPNEQFF.